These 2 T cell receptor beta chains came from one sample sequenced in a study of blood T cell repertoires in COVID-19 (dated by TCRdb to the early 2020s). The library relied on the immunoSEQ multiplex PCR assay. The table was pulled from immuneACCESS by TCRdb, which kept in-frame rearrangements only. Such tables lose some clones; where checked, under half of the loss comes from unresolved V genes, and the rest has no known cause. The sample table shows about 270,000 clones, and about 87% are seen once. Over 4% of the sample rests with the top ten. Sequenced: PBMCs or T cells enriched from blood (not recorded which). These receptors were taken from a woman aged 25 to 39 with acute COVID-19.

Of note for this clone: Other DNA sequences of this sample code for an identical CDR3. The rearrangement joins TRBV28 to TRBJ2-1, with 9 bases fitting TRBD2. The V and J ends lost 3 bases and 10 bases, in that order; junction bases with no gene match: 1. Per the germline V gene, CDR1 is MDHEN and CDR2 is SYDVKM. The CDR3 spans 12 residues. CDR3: CASSFGLAEQFF. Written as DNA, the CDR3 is TGTGCCAGCAGTTTTGGACTAGCGGAGCAGTTCTTC.

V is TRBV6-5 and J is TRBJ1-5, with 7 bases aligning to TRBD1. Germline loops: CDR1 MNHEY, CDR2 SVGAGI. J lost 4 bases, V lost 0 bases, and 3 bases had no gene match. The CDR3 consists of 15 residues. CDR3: CASSYSSGGNQPQHF. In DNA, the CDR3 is TGTGCCAGCAGTTACTCGTCAGGGGGGAATCAGCCCCAGCATTTT.